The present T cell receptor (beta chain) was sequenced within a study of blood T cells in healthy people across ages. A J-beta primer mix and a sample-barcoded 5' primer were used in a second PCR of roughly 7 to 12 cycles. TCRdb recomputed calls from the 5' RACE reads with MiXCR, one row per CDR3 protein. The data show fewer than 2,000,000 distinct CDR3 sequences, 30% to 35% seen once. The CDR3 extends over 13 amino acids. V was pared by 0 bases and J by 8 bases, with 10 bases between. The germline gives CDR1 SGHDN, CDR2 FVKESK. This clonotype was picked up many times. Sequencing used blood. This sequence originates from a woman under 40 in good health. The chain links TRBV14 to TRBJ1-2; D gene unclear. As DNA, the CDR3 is TGTGCCAGCAGCCAAGATCGCCTGGGAGGCTACACCTTC. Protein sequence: CASSQDRLGGYTF. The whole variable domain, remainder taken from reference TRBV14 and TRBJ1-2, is EAGVTQFPSHSVIEKGQTVTLRCDPISGHDNLYWYRRVMGKEIKFLLHFVKESKQDESGMPNNRFLAERTGGTYSTLKVQPAELEDSGVYFCASSQDRLGGYTFGSGTRLTVV.